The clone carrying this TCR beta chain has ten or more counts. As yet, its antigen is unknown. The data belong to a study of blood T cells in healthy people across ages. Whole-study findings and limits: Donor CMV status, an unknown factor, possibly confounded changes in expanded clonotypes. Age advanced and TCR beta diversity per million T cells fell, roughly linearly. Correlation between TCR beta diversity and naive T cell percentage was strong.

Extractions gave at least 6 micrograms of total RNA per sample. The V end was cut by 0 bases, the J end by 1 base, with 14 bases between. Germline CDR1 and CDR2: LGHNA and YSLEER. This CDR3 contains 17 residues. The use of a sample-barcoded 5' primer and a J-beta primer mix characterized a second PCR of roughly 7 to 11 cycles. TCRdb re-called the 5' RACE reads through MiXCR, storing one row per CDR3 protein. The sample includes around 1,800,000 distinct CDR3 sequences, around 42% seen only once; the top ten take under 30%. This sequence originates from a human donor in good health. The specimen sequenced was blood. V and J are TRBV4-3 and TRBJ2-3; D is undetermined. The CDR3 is CASSQEVLPLGTDTQYF. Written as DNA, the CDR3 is TGCGCCAGCAGCCAAGAAGTCCTACCCTTAGGCACAGATACGCAGTATTTT.